Below, 15 T cell receptor beta chains from the same sample are listed, as sequenced in a study of T-cell memory formation after mild COVID-19. TCRdb reprocessed the 5' RACE reads with MiXCR, giving one entry per CDR3 protein. The top ten clones hold roughly 14% of a sample with 350,000 to 500,000 distinct CDR3 sequences, 23% of them seen once. Sequencing used PBMCs or a T cell subset sorted from them (not recorded which). The receptors derive from an adult woman who had mild COVID-19 (a few samples of this study predate the infection). Cell type and time point are not known.

For the CDR3, the DNA is TGCAGTGCTAGAGACACGACGGGGCCCCCAAGAGCTTTCTTT. It translates to CSARDTTGPPRAFF. V and J are TRBV20-1 and TRBJ1-1; D may be TRBD1 (5 bases). V was clipped by 0 bases and J by 10 bases, with 18 bases between them. Germline V gene lookup returns CDR1 DFQATT and CDR2 SNEGSKA (reference sequence). This CDR3 has 14 amino acids.

This clonotype appeared a few times. This chain links TRBV20-1 with TRBJ2-3; 13 bases agree with TRBD2. The germline V gene encodes CDR1 DFQATT and CDR2 SNEGSKA (reference sequence). V shed 8 bases, J shed 7 bases, and the junction held 9 bases outside the gene matches. The CDR3 sequence is 14 residues long. As DNA, the CDR3 is TGCAGTACTCCCGGGACTAGCGGGACCAATACGCAGTATTTT. Its translation: CSTPGTSGTNTQYF.

The table lists this clonotype with a few counts. The J gene is TRBJ1-1, the V gene TRBV20-1, with D hard to call. The length of the CDR3 is 13 residues. V dropped 7 bases and J dropped 5 bases, with 17 bases sitting between them. Germline V lookup: CDR1 DFQATT, CDR2 SNEGSKA (reference sequence). The CDR3 sequence is CSGAGRFLTEAFF. The CDR3 DNA reads as TGCAGTGGGGCGGGCCGCTTCCTGACTGAAGCTTTCTTT.

The CDR3 DNA reads TGCGCCAGCAGCTCAATGGACAGGGCGGACACTGAAGCTTTCTTT. Protein sequence: CASSSMDRADTEAFF. The rearrangement joins TRBV5-1 to TRBJ1-1; 8 bases map to TRBD1. The ends lost 3 bases at V and 3 bases at J; junction bases unmatched: 7. The CDR3 is 15 amino acids. The germline CDR1 and CDR2 sequences are SGHRS and YFSETQ.

This rearrangement joins TRBV6-1 to TRBJ1-5; D unresolved. Germline values: CDR1 MNHNS, CDR2 SASEGT. Between the trimmed V and J ends, which lost 5 bases and 6 bases, there was a span of 23 bases. This CDR3 has 17 residues. CDR3 sequence: CASSQTHAGFLTQPQHF. CDR3 bases: TGTGCCAGCAGTCAGACCCACGCAGGTTTCTTAACTCAGCCCCAGCATTTT.

In this sample, this clonotype turned up a few times. The V and J genes are TRBV6-2 or TRBV6-3 and TRBJ2-7; no reliable D call. Per the germline V gene, CDR1 is MNHEY and CDR2 is SVGEGT. V lost 8 bases, J lost 2 bases, and 16 bases lay in between. This CDR3 spans 14 amino acids. Here the CDR3 reads CASCDHGLTYEQYF. For the CDR3, the DNA is TGTGCCAGCTGTGACCACGGGCTCACCTACGAGCAGTACTTC.

This clonotype was picked up a small number of times. The chain couples TRBV7-9 to TRBJ1-4; D unclear. The CDR3 length is 15 residues. V lost 5 bases and J 3 bases, leaving 13 bases between the germline ends. Looked up from germline, CDR1 is SEHNR and CDR2 is FQNEAQ (reference sequence). The CDR3 sequence: CASSRFSQPNEKLFF. Here the CDR3 DNA reads TGTGCCAGCAGCCGTTTCAGCCAGCCTAATGAAAAACTGTTTTTT.

This clonotype has only a few counts. This chain connects TRBV5-6 to TRBJ2-7, with D perhaps being TRBD1 or TRBD2 (6 bases each). CDR1 and CDR2 (germline): SGHDT, YYEEEE. V was cut by 2 bases and J by 3 bases, with 18 bases left in between. This CDR3 region has 16 residues. CDR3 amino acids: CASSFLGGPTHYEQYF. CDR3 DNA sequence: TGTGCCAGCAGCTTCTTAGGGGGGCCAACTCACTACGAGCAGTACTTC.

The chain is built from TRBV9 and TRBJ2-7; 7 bases are shared with TRBD1. The CDR3 spans 14 residues. The V gene's germline CDR1 is SGDLS and CDR2 YYNGEE. Trimming cost V 3 bases and J 0 bases; bases outside gene matches: 3. The CDR3 reads CASSAWDSSYEQYF. The CDR3 bases are TGTGCCAGCAGCGCCTGGGACAGCTCCTACGAGCAGTACTTC. Variable domain in full (rest from reference TRBV9 and TRBJ2-7): DSGVTQTPKHLITATGQRVTLRCSPRSGDLSVYWYQQSLDQGLQFLIQYYNGEERAKGNILERFSAQQFPDLHSELNLSSLELGDSALYFCASSAWDSSYEQYFGPGTRLTVT.

Note on this clonotype: Being one base from a much bigger clone, this may be a read error. J is TRBJ1-1 and V is TRBV6-4; D perhaps matches TRBD1 (5 bases). From germline, CDR1 is MRHNA and CDR2 SNTAGT. Trimming pared 6 bases from V and 5 bases from J, leaving 19 bases between. The CDR3 is 15 residues long. CDR3 DNA: TGTGCCAGCAGACCCGGGACCCCGAGAAATACTGAAGCTTTCTTT. Translating it yields CASRPGTPRNTEAFF.

The chain carries TRBV30 and TRBJ1-1; no firm D call. V was clipped by 0 bases and J by 3 bases, with 8 bases between them. Germline CDR1 GTSNPN, CDR2 SVGIG (reference sequence). This CDR3 region has 13 residues. The CDR3 sequence is CAWSVGPDTEAFF. The CDR3 DNA follows: TGTGCCTGGAGTGTTGGACCGGACACTGAAGCTTTCTTT.

The chain uses TRBV24-1 and TRBJ1-1, with 7 bases matching TRBD1. This CDR3 is built from 15 residues. J gave up 4 bases and V 0 bases, and 4 bases lay outside the gene matches. Germline V gives CDR1 KGHDR, CDR2 SFDVKD. CDR3 bases: TGTGCCACCAGTGATTTGAGGGGGCCCGTCACTGAAGCTTTCTTT. Its translation: CATSDLRGPVTEAFF.

The J gene is TRBJ2-1, the V gene TRBV6-2 or TRBV6-3; 9 nucleotides line up with TRBD2. The CDR3 contains 16 residues. The germline V gene has CDR1 MNHEY and CDR2 SVGEGT. With V trimmed by 1 base and J by 5 bases, 6 bases remained unmatched. The CDR3 region has the DNA TGTGCCAGCAGTTACTATAGCGGGAGCTTCGACAATGAGCAGTTCTTC. This encodes CASSYYSGSFDNEQFF.

V gene TRBV12-3 or TRBV12-4 combines with J gene TRBJ2-1, with TRBD1 matching over 7 bases. The ends lost 8 bases at V and 3 bases at J; junction bases unmatched: 4. This CDR3 is built from 13 residues. CDR3 nucleotide sequence: TGTGCCAGCTCGGGACAGCTCTACAATGAGCAGTTCTTC. This gives the protein CASSGQLYNEQFF.

The V gene is TRBV2, the J gene TRBJ2-1; unclear D gene. Germline V lookup: CDR1 SNHLY, CDR2 FYNNEI. The CDR3 loop spans 17 amino acids. With 4 bases removed from V and 0 bases from J, the gap between germline ends came to 16 bases. The CDR3 is CASSVLVSPSSYNEQFF. The DNA of the CDR3 is TGTGCCAGCAGTGTTTTGGTCAGCCCGAGCTCCTACAATGAGCAGTTCTTC. Using reference TRBV2 and TRBJ2-1 for the parts outside the CDR3, the full variable domain is EPEVTQTPSHQVTQMGQEVILRCVPISNHLYFYWYRQILGQKVEFLVSFYNNEISEKSEIFDDQFSVERPDGSNFTLKIRSTKLEDSAMYFCASSVLVSPSSYNEQFFGPGTRLTVL.